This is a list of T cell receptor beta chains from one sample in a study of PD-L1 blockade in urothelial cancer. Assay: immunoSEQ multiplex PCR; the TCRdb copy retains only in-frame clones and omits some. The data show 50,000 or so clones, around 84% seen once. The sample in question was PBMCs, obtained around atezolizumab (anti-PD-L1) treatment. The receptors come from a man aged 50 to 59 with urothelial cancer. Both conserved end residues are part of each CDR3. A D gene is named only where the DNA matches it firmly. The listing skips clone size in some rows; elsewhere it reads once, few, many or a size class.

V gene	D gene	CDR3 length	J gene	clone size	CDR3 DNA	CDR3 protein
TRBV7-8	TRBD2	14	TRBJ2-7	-	TGTGCCAGCAGGGGGACTAGCGGGACCTACGAGCAGTACTTC	CASRGTSGTYEQYF
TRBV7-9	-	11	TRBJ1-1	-	TGTGCCAGCAGTCGTAACACTGAAGCTTTCTTT	CASSRNTEAFF
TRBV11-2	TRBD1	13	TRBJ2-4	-	TGTGCCAGCAGCGGCCGGGACAGGGACATTCAGTACTTC	CASSGRDRDIQYF
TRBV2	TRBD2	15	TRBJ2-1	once	TGTGCCAGCAGCGGGAGCGGGAGCTCCTACAATGAGCAGTTCTTC	CASSGSGSSYNEQFF
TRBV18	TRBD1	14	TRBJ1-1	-	TGTGCCAGCTCAGGTACAGGGGGCAACACTGAAGCTTTCTTT	CASSGTGGNTEAFF
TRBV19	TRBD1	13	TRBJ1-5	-	TGTGCCAGTGACAGGGGGAGCAATCAGCCCCAGCATTTT	CASDRGSNQPQHF
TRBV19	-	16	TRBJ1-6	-	TGTGCCAGTAGTCCGGGGCGCGGGGCCCGGGGTTCACCCCTCCACTTT	CASSPGRGARGSPLHF
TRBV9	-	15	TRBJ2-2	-	TGTGCCAGCAGCCCTTTCCAGGGTGGGACCGGGGAGCTGTTTTTT	CASSPFQGGTGELFF
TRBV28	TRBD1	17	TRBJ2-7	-	TGTGCCAGCAGCTTTGCGTTTCGGGACAGTGGGTTCTACGAGCAGTACTTC	CASSFAFRDSGFYEQYF
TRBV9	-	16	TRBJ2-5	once	TGTGCCAGCAGCGATACCCTCAAGGAGGCTACAGAGACCCAGTACTTC	CASSDTLKEATETQYF
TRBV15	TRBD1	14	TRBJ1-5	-	TGTGCCACCAGCGCAGGGACAGACTATCAGCCCCAGCATTTT	CATSAGTDYQPQHF
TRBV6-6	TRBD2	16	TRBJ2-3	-	TGTGCCAGCAGTTCCCAAAAGCGGGAGGGCACAGATACGCAGTATTTT	CASSSQKREGTDTQYF
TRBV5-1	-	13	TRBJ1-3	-	TGCGCCAGCAGCTTGTCGGTCGGAAACACCATATATTTT	CASSLSVGNTIYF
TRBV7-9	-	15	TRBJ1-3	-	TGTGCCAGCAGCTTGGACGGGACTACTGGAAACACCATATATTTT	CASSLDGTTGNTIYF
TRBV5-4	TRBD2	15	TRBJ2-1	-	TGTGCCAGCAGCGGGCTAGCGGTTACCTACAATGAGCAGTTCTTC	CASSGLAVTYNEQFF
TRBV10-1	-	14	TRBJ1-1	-	TGCGCCAGCAGTCCCGGACAGTCGGACACTGAAGCTTTCTTT	CASSPGQSDTEAFF
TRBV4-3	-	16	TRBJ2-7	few	TGCGCCAGCAGCCAAGAGGTCGGGGATAGCCGCTACGAGCAGTACTTC	CASSQEVGDSRYEQYF
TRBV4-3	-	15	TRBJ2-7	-	TGCGCCAGCAGCCAAAACTTGGCTAGGTCGTACGAGCAGTACTTC	CASSQNLARSYEQYF
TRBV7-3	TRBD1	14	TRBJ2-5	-	TGTGCCAGCAGCCCCGGACAGGGGAGGGAGACCCAGTACTTC	CASSPGQGRETQYF
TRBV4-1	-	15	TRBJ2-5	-	TGCGCCAGCAGCCAAGCCACGGGGTTCCAAGAGACCCAGTACTTC	CASSQATGFQETQYF
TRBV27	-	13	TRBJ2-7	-	TGTGCCAGCAGTTTAAATACCGGTTACGAGCAGTACTTC	CASSLNTGYEQYF
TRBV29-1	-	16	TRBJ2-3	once	TGCAGCGTTGAAAGGGCAAACAGGGTAAACACAGATACGCAGTATTTT	CSVERANRVNTDTQYF
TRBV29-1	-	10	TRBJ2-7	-	TGCAGCGTTCCATCGGGCGAGCAGTACTTC	CSVPSGEQYF
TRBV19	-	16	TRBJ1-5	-	TGTGCCAGTAGTCCCCCGGGCTACAGGGCTGGGCAGCCCCAGCATTTT	CASSPPGYRAGQPQHF
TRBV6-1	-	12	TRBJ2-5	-	TGTGCCAGCAGTGACACCAGAGAGACCCAGTACTTC	CASSDTRETQYF
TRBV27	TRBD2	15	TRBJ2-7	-	TGTGCCAGCAGTGATCAGCTAGCGGGACTCCGCGAGCAGTACTTC	CASSDQLAGLREQYF
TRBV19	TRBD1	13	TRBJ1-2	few	TGTGCCAGTAGCCTCGACAGGGTAGGGGGCTACACCTTC	CASSLDRVGGYTF